This TCR beta chain was sequenced in a study of Tregs in tolerant kidney transplant recipients. Overall study findings and caveats: Nucleotide sequences could not be compared across some patients' samples due to primer changes.

Recipients received nonmyeloablative bone marrow transplants from related graft donors, with transient mixed chimerism. Some clones are missing from TCRdb's copy, which holds only in-frame ones; the method was immunoSEQ multiplex PCR. This table has 65,000 or so clones, around 87% appearing once. Worth noting for this clone: What it binds is not known.

This CDR3 is built from 14 residues. Per the germline V gene, CDR1 is MNHNS and CDR2 is SASEGT. The V and J ends lost 10 bases and 8 bases respectively, with 23 bases between them. This sequence originates from a human patient who received a combined kidney and bone marrow transplant. Some T cells may possibly be graft donor cells. The source material was CD4+ T cells from blood (PBMCs), sampled 6 months after the transplant. The chain links TRBV6-1 to TRBJ1-2; D is perhaps TRBD1 (5 bases). In nucleotides, the CDR3 is TGTGCCACCTGGGGGTGGGGGGGGAGCTACGGCTACACCTTC. As protein: CATWGWGGSYGYTF.